A selection of T cell receptor beta chains follows, all from one sample in a study of tumor-infiltrating lymphocytes in primary liver carcinoma. TCRdb used MiXCR to reprocess the multiplex PCR reads, holding one entry per CDR3 protein. The sample comprises about 350,000 distinct CDR3 sequences, about 65% of which are singletons, and approximately 5.9% rests with the top ten. Material for sequencing was peripheral blood. The receptor source for this set is a man aged 40-49 years with primary liver carcinoma and hepatitis B virus infection. Both conserved end residues are part of each CDR3. The order of the fields is J gene, D gene, clone size, V gene, CDR3 length, CDR3 protein, CDR3 DNA. The D gene is left open where the match is weak. Expanded clones get a size class; other rows say once, few or many, or leave the size out.

>TRBJ1-2|.|many|TRBV6-5|13
CASSDPGTYGYTF
TGTGCCAGCAGCGACCCCGGGACCTATGGCTACACCTTC
>TRBJ1-5|.|.|TRBV11-2|16
CAGSLGTEISDQPQHF
TGTGCCGGCAGCCTTGGGACTGAGATTTCGGATCAACCCCAGCATTTT
>TRBJ1-2|TRBD1|.|TRBV6-6|14
CASNGTGDYYGYTF
TGTGCCAGCAATGGGACAGGGGACTATTATGGCTACACCTTC
>TRBJ1-4|TRBD1|.|TRBV5-4|15
CASSLVGTAGEKLFF
TGTGCCAGCAGCTTGGTCGGGACAGCGGGTGAAAAACTGTTTTTT
>TRBJ2-7|.|.|TRBV28|14
CASIFGQGRYEQYF
TGTGCCAGCATTTTTGGGCAGGGGCGCTACGAGCAGTACTTC
>TRBJ2-3|TRBD2|.|TRBV12-3/TRBV12-4|15
CAGSTLADSTHMQYF
TGTGCCGGCAGCACACTAGCGGATAGCACACATATGCAGTATTTT
>TRBJ2-5|TRBD2|many|TRBV6-2/TRBV6-3|15
CATQTSGSVWETQYF
TGTGCCACCCAGACTAGCGGGAGTGTGTGGGAGACCCAGTACTTC
>TRBJ2-4|.|.|TRBV1|16
CTSSFKGLAVKNIQYF
TGCACCAGCAGCTTTAAGGGACTAGCGGTTAAAAACATTCAGTACTTC
>TRBJ1-1|.|.|TRBV14|16
CASSTPIKVLNTEAFF
TGTGCCAGCAGCACCCCTATTAAGGTGTTGAACACTGAAGCTTTCTTT
>TRBJ1-1|TRBD1|once|TRBV29-1|12
CSVEGTALLAIF
TGCAGTGTCGAGGGGACAGCCCTGTTGGCTATCTTT
>TRBJ1-2|.|.|TRBV10-3|14
CAISALASNYGYTF
TGTGCCATCAGTGCGCTAGCCTCTAACTATGGCTACACCTTC
>TRBJ2-5|TRBD2|many|TRBV4-2|17
CASSLTEAGVRQETQYF
TGTGCCAGCAGCCTAACTGAGGCGGGAGTTAGGCAAGAGACCCAGTACTTC
>TRBJ1-1|.|.|TRBV5-1|13
CASSLDVGQEAFF
TGCGCCAGCAGCTTGGACGTTGGACAGGAAGCTTTCTTT
>TRBJ2-1|TRBD2|many|TRBV6-2/TRBV6-3|15
CASRQLAASYNEQFF
TGTGCCAGCAGACAACTAGCGGCCTCCTACAATGAGCAGTTCTTC
>TRBJ2-1|.|.|TRBV4-2|15
CASSRSNGSADEQFF
TGTGCCAGCAGCCGGTCTAACGGGAGTGCCGATGAGCAGTTCTTC
>TRBJ2-1|.|.|TRBV11-2|14
CASSLERPGNEQFF
TGTGCCAGCAGCTTAGAGCGGCCTGGTAATGAGCAGTTCTTC
>TRBJ2-1|TRBD2|once|TRBV14|17
CASSRVGEREDPNEQFF
TGTGCCAGCAGCCGAGTTGGTGAGCGGGAGGACCCCAATGAGCAGTTCTTC
>TRBJ2-7|.|.|TRBV4-2|15
CTSSQDPRCGYEQYF
TGTACCAGCAGCCAAGATCCAAGGTGCGGCTACGAGCAGTACTTC
>TRBJ1-1|.|.|TRBV11-2|14
CTSSLAMMNIEAFF
TGTACCAGCAGCTTAGCGATGATGAACATTGAAGCTTTCTTT
>TRBJ2-3|.|.|TRBV11-2|15
CATRKDTAGADTQYF
TGTGCCACTAGGAAAGATACGGCAGGGGCAGATACGCAGTATTTT
>TRBJ2-1|.|.|TRBV9|14
CASSVRGSGDEQFF
TGTGCCAGCAGCGTAAGGGGGAGCGGGGATGAGCAGTTCTTC
>TRBJ1-6|TRBD1|.|TRBV5-6|14
CASSSRGAGGSLHF
TGTGCCAGCAGCTCCAGGGGGGCGGGGGGGTCCCTCCACTTT
>TRBJ2-1|TRBD2|.|TRBV11-2|15
CASSFGTGGPSEQFF
TGTGCCAGCAGCTTCGGAACGGGAGGACCGAGTGAGCAGTTCTTC
>TRBJ2-1|TRBD2|.|TRBV6-2/TRBV6-3|14
CASNYQRESPWQSF
TGTGCCAGCAATTACCAGCGGGAGAGCCCCTGGCAGTCCTTC
>TRBJ1-5|.|.|TRBV4-1|15
CASSRRRGSNHPQHF
TGCGCCAGCAGCCGACGCAGGGGAAGCAATCATCCCCAGCATTTT
>TRBJ2-4|.|many|TRBV12-3/TRBV12-4|13
CASSFDSKNIQYF
TGTGCCAGCAGTTTCGACAGCAAAAACATTCAGTACTTC
>TRBJ1-6|TRBD1|.|TRBV5-4|16
CASSLYEGQGNSALHF
TGTGCCAGCAGCTTATATGAGGGACAGGGCAATTCAGCCCTCCACTTT
>TRBJ1-5|TRBD1|many|TRBV4-1|16
CASSQTGTGGTQPQHF
TGCGCCAGCAGCCAGACCGGGACAGGGGGCACCCAGCCCCAGCATTTT
>TRBJ2-5|.|.|TRBV14|14
CAGSLGGMQETQYF
TGTGCCGGTAGCCTAGGTGGGATGCAAGAGACCCAGTACTTC
>TRBJ2-7|.|few|TRBV6-5|16
CASSSNSGLAGYEQYF
TGTGCCAGCAGTTCCAACTCGGGGTTGGCGGGGTACGAGCAGTACTTC
>TRBJ1-1|.|once|TRBV28|15
CASSALTGLNTEVFF
TGTGCCAGCAGCGCGTTAACAGGGTTGAACACTGAAGTTTTCTTT